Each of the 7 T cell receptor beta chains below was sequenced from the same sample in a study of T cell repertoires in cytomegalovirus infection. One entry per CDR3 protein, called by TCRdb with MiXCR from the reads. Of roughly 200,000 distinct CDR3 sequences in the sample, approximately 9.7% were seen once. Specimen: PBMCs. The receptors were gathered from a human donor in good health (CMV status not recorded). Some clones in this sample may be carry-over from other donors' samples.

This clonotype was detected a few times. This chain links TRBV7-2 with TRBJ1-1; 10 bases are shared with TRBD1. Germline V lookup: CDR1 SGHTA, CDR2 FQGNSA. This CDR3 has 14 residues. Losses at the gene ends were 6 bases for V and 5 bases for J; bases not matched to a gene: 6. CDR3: CASRLDRGRTEAFF. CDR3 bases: TGTGCCAGCAGGCTAGACAGGGGGCGAACTGAAGCTTTCTTT.

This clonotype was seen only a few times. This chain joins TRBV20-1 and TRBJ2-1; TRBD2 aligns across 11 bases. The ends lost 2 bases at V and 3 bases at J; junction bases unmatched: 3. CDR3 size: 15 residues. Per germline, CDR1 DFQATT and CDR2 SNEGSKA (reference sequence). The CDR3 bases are TGCAGTGCTAGAAAGACTAGCGGGATCTACAATGAGCAGTTCTTC. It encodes CSARKTSGIYNEQFF.

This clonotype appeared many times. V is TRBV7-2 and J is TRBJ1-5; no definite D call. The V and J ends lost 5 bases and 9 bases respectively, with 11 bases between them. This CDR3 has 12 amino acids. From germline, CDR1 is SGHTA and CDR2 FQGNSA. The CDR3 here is CASSRPAGPQHF. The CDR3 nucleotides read TGTGCCAGCAGCCGCCCAGCGGGGCCCCAGCATTTT.

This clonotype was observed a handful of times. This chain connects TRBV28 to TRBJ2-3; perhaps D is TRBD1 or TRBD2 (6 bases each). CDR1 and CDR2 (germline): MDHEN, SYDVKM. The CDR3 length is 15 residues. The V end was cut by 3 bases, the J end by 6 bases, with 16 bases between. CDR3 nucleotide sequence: TGTGCCAGCAGTTTCATGGGAAGGGGGGCGGATACGCAGTATTTT. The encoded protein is CASSFMGRGADTQYF. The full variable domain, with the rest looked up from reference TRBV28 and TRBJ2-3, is DVKVTQSSRYLVKRTGEKVFLECVQDMDHENMFWYRQDPGLGLRLIYFSYDVKMKEKGDIPEGYSVSREKKERFSLILESASTNQTSMYLCASSFMGRGADTQYFGPGTRLTVL.

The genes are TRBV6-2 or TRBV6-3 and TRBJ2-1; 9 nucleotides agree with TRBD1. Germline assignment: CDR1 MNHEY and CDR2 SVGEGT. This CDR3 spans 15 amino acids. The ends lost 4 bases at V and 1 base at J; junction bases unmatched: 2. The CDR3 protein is CASSWDRVSYNEQFF. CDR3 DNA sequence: TGTGCCAGCAGTTGGGACAGGGTTTCCTACAATGAGCAGTTCTTC.

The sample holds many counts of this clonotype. CDR3 DNA sequence: TGCGCCAGCAGCTTGGTAAAAGCGGGAGGGAACGAGCAGTACTTC. It encodes CASSLVKAGGNEQYF. The chain combines TRBV5-1 with TRBJ2-7; TRBD2 matches 10 bases. The V segment lost 0 bases and the J segment 5 bases; nucleotides outside the gene matches: 5. This CDR3 region has 15 residues. Germline loops: CDR1 SGHRS, CDR2 YFSETQ.

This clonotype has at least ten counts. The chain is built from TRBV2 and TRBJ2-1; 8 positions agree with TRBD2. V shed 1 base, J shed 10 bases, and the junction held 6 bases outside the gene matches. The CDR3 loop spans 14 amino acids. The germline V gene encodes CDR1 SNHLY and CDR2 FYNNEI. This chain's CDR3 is CASSEGVRLAEQFF. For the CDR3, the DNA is TGTGCCAGCAGTGAAGGGGTAAGACTAGCGGAGCAGTTCTTC.